A single sample gave rise to the 16 T cell receptor beta chains below, sequenced in a study of Ad26.COV2.S vaccination and SARS-CoV-2 variants. Documented treatment: roughly 20 received Ad26.COV2.S at low or high dose, single or two shots; five or six received placebo; per-sample allocation not given. Samples came from day 63 after the first vaccine or placebo injection. Clones were sequenced by immunoSEQ multiplex PCR, and TCRdb holds only the in-frame ones, with some missing. In the table there are 500,000 or so clones, about 91% of which are singletons. The sequenced sample was peripheral blood, obtained in a trial of Ad26.COV2.S vaccine versus placebo. The receptor source for this set is a person between 18 and 65 years old who received the Ad26.COV2.S COVID-19 vaccine or a placebo.

J is TRBJ1-2 and V is TRBV7-9, with TRBD1 matching over 8 bases. The CDR3 runs to 14 residues. The trim removed 1 base at V and 8 bases at J, leaving 6 bases unmatched. CDR1 is SEHNR, CDR2 FQNEAQ, per germline (reference sequence). The DNA for the CDR3 is TGTGCCAGCAGCTTAGGGGGGGACAGGATCGGCTACACCTTC. Translating it yields CASSLGGDRIGYTF.

The chain has TRBV5-4 and TRBJ2-2; D may match TRBD1 or TRBD2 (6 bases each). V shed 0 bases and J shed 4 bases, with 13 bases lying between them. The CDR3 consists of 16 residues. Germline values: CDR1 SGHNT, CDR2 YYREEE (reference sequence). CDR3 amino acids: CASSLEGGFGTGELFF. The DNA of the CDR3 is TGTGCCAGCAGCTTGGAGGGGGGATTCGGCACCGGGGAGCTGTTTTTT.

CDR3 region: CASSSHPWGQMNEQFF. CDR3 nucleotide sequence: TGCGCCAGCAGCTCGCACCCCTGGGGGCAGATGAATGAGCAGTTCTTC. The V and J genes are TRBV4-3 and TRBJ2-1; D may be TRBD1 (6 bases). In germline, CDR1 is LGHNA, CDR2 YSLEER. CDR3 length equals 16 residues. With 5 bases removed from V and 7 bases from J, the gap between germline ends came to 21 bases.

This rearrangement joins TRBV2 to TRBJ2-1; TRBD1 aligns across 8 bases. The ends lost 7 bases at V and 6 bases at J; junction bases unmatched: 5. Germline V lookup: CDR1 SNHLY, CDR2 FYNNEI. The CDR3 spans 13 residues. The CDR3 DNA reads TGTGCCAGCAAACAGGACAGGGTCAATGAGCAGTTCTTC. Encoded protein: CASKQDRVNEQFF.

The V gene is TRBV9, the J gene TRBJ2-5, with D perhaps TRBD1 (6 bases). The CDR3 is 14 amino acids. Trimming left V 0 bases short and J 4 bases short, with 10 bases between. Germline V gene lookup returns CDR1 SGDLS and CDR2 YYNGEE. The DNA for the CDR3 is TGTGCCAGCAGCGTAGACCAGGGGAGAGAGACCCAGTACTTC. This sequence encodes CASSVDQGRETQYF.

The chain employs TRBV9 and TRBJ2-1; a possible D gene is TRBD2 (7 bases). Looked up from germline, CDR1 is SGDLS and CDR2 is YYNGEE. V lost 1 base to trimming and J lost 6 bases, with 17 bases between them. The CDR3 contains 16 residues. The CDR3 bases are TGTGCCAGCAGCGTAAGCTTGGGGGGGCTTTCCAATGAGCAGTTCTTC. Translated, it gives CASSVSLGGLSNEQFF.

The J gene is TRBJ2-3, the V gene TRBV6-4; D possibly matches TRBD1 or TRBD2 (6 bases each). The germline CDR1 and CDR2 sequences are MRHNA and SNTAGT. Trimming left V 10 bases short and J 5 bases short, with 22 bases between. The CDR3 runs 15 residues. CDR3 sequence: CATQEDGGRVDTQYF. In DNA, the CDR3 is TGTGCCACCCAAGAGGATGGGGGGCGGGTAGATACGCAGTATTTT.

The chain is built from TRBV9 and TRBJ2-6, with 11 bases lining up with TRBD2. V lost 2 bases, J lost 2 bases, and 6 bases stayed unmatched. Germline-derived CDR1 and CDR2 are SGDLS and YYNGEE. The CDR3 length is 18 residues. This CDR3 reads CASSVFGTSGTGANVLTF. DNA of the CDR3: TGTGCCAGCAGCGTTTTCGGGACTAGCGGCACTGGGGCCAACGTCCTGACTTTC.

V usage is TRBV7-9 and J usage is TRBJ2-5; either TRBD1 or TRBD2 may fit D (5 bases each). This CDR3 contains 13 residues. In germline, CDR1 is SEHNR, CDR2 FQNEAQ (reference sequence). Trimming removed 11 bases from V and 1 base from J, with 14 bases in between. Here the CDR3 reads CAYPVGRQETQYF. The CDR3 coding sequence is TGTGCCTATCCCGTGGGACGCCAAGAGACCCAGTACTTC.

The chain uses TRBV6-5 and TRBJ2-2; no reliable D call. Germline V CDR1 and CDR2: MNHEY, SVGAGI. Trimming removed 5 bases at V and 0 bases at J, with 7 bases between. The CDR3 length is 14 residues. Here the CDR3 DNA reads TGTGCCAGCAGTCATAACGCGAACACCGGGGAGCTGTTTTTT. This gives the protein CASSHNANTGELFF.

The V gene is TRBV20-1, the J gene TRBJ2-7; 7 nucleotides align to TRBD1. The CDR3 totals 11 residues. CDR1 and CDR2 (germline): DFQATT, SNEGSKA (reference sequence). The chain's CDR3 is CSAGDRAAQYV. The CDR3 coding sequence is TGCAGTGCTGGAGACAGGGCGGCGCAGTACGTC.

The rearrangement uses TRBV3-1 (or the pseudogene TRBV3-2) and TRBJ1-3; D unclear. In germline, CDR1 is LGHDT, CDR2 YNNKEL (reference sequence). V was clipped by 1 base and J by 1 base, with 17 bases between them. The CDR3 length is 18 residues. For the CDR3, the DNA is TGTGCCAGCAGCCAAGTGGCTGGTTTTAGTGTTTCTGGAAACACCATATATTTT. Translation: CASSQVAGFSVSGNTIYF.

This CDR3 is CASSPPTSSGTQYF. CDR3 sequence (DNA): TGTGCCAGCAGCCCACCGACTAGCTCGGGGACCCAGTACTTC. V is TRBV7-9 and J is TRBJ2-5; 7 bases are shared with TRBD2. CDR1 and CDR2 (germline): SEHNR, FQNEAQ (reference sequence). The CDR3 length is 14 residues. Trimming at V came to 5 bases and at J to 7 bases, leaving 10 bases not matched to a gene.

J is TRBJ2-5 and V is TRBV19, with no clear D. From germline, CDR1 is LNHDA and CDR2 SQIVND (reference sequence). Trimming took off 0 bases at V and 7 bases at J, with 6 bases between the two ends. The CDR3 is 12 residues long. As DNA, the CDR3 is TGTGCCAGTAGTATAGATCTCCGGACCCAGTACTTC. The encoded protein is CASSIDLRTQYF.

The DNA of the CDR3 is TGTGCCTGGAGGACCTACAGGGTTGGGAACACTGAAGCTTTCTTT. Protein product: CAWRTYRVGNTEAFF. V usage is TRBV30 and J usage is TRBJ1-1; possible D gene TRBD1, 6 bases. Trimming stripped 3 bases from V and 1 base from J, with 15 bases between. The CDR3 has 15 residues. CDR1 is GTSNPN and CDR2 is SVGIG in the germline V gene (reference sequence).

The chain combines TRBV18 with TRBJ1-4; D is uncertain. V lost 9 bases, J lost 2 bases, and 10 bases lay in between. CDR1 and CDR2 from the germline V gene are KGHSH and LQKENI. The CDR3 sequence is 13 residues long. CDR3 in amino acids: CASGRVTNEKLFF. In DNA, the CDR3 is TGTGCCAGTGGAAGGGTGACTAATGAAAAACTGTTTTTT.